These T cell receptor beta chains were read from a single sample in a study of cytomegalovirus exposure and HLA in healthy donors. Here immunoSEQ multiplex PCR was the method, and the copy in TCRdb shows in-frame clones only, minus some. The sample holds approximately 110,000 clones, around four fifths seen once. Sequenced input: PBMCs. The receptors were sampled from a woman aged 40 to 50 in good health and CMV-seropositive. The CDR3 runs from the conserved cysteine through the conserved F or W.

CDR3 protein	J gene	V gene
CASSPRGRRNTEAFF	TRBJ1-1	TRBV5-1
CASSLLSGATNTGELFF	TRBJ2-2	TRBV11-1
CASSYDREEAEAFF	TRBJ1-1	TRBV6-6
CASSSRGQHQETQYF	TRBJ2-5	TRBV28
CASSLGLRAGELFF	TRBJ2-2	TRBV5-1
CASSLHTSDSYNEQFF	TRBJ2-1	TRBV7-7
CASSTVRGMNTEAFF	TRBJ1-1	TRBV28
CASSLFPGQGANEQYF	TRBJ2-7	TRBV28
CASSDTLNTEAFF	TRBJ1-1	TRBV19
CASSPNRGSGNTIYF	TRBJ1-3	TRBV11-2
CASSLASDQETQYF	TRBJ2-5	TRBV5-1
CASSRTGVGGRAYNEQFF	TRBJ2-1	TRBV5-5
CASRPTPRGRLNTIYF	TRBJ1-3	TRBV5-1
CARTLGQGAHDEQFF	TRBJ2-1	TRBV6-1
CASSLRQGRNTIYF	TRBJ1-3	TRBV5-5
CASSPLTRSTGELFF	TRBJ2-2	TRBV18
CASSRKGQVAQGTYEQYF	-	TRBV7-9
CASPFPQGELGQPQHF	TRBJ1-5	TRBV19
CASRSVEVAGGYEQYF	TRBJ2-7	TRBV19
CASSLGVWETQYF	TRBJ2-5	TRBV5-5
CAISESGGPYEQYF	TRBJ2-7	TRBV10-3
CASSLVTGGSYEQYF	TRBJ2-7	TRBV7-2
CATSSIGRFGAPTYEQYF	TRBJ2-7	TRBV15
CASRAGGGNQPQHF	TRBJ1-5	TRBV28
CASSQYKSSGANVLTF	TRBJ2-6	TRBV14
CASSQDSMGDEKLFF	TRBJ1-4	TRBV4-1
CASSSTGTLNVNTEAFF	TRBJ1-1	TRBV28
CASSQRRGGTSYEQYF	TRBJ2-7	TRBV4-2
CASSRDSHSNQPQHF	TRBJ1-5	TRBV9
CASSLGPGGNEQFF	TRBJ2-1	TRBV7-2
CASSLGAGWQPQHF	TRBJ1-5	TRBV7-9
CASSLAATRTGEGVYGYTF	TRBJ1-2	TRBV27
CASSLKGQGVYEQYF	TRBJ2-7	TRBV5-1
CASSRPGLAGDEQYF	TRBJ2-7	TRBV7-2
CASSITDSSYNEQFF	TRBJ2-1	TRBV9
CASSLDGGSDTQYF	TRBJ2-3	TRBV5-1
CASSLSGEGIGNTIYF	TRBJ1-3	TRBV4-1
CASSLGWGGEPQETQYF	TRBJ2-5	TRBV4-3
CASSFLRGGVFSGANVLTF	TRBJ2-6	TRBV11-2
CAIGSPEGQGLAQPQHF	TRBJ1-5	TRBV10-3
CARSHLAGRSYEQYF	TRBJ2-7	TRBV5-3
CASSLGQLYEQYF	TRBJ2-7	TRBV5-1
CASRGTSGYNVVQFF	TRBJ2-1	TRBV19
CASRMASAQIGEQFF	TRBJ2-1	TRBV5-1
CASSPTSLAGELFF	TRBJ2-2	TRBV27
CASRSTSGAQYNEQFF	TRBJ2-1	TRBV6-6
CASSQLTNQYFPGELFF	TRBJ2-2	TRBV4-3
CASPMGFGRAPTEAFF	TRBJ1-1	TRBV19
CASSLGGTGGRGYTF	TRBJ1-2	TRBV5-4